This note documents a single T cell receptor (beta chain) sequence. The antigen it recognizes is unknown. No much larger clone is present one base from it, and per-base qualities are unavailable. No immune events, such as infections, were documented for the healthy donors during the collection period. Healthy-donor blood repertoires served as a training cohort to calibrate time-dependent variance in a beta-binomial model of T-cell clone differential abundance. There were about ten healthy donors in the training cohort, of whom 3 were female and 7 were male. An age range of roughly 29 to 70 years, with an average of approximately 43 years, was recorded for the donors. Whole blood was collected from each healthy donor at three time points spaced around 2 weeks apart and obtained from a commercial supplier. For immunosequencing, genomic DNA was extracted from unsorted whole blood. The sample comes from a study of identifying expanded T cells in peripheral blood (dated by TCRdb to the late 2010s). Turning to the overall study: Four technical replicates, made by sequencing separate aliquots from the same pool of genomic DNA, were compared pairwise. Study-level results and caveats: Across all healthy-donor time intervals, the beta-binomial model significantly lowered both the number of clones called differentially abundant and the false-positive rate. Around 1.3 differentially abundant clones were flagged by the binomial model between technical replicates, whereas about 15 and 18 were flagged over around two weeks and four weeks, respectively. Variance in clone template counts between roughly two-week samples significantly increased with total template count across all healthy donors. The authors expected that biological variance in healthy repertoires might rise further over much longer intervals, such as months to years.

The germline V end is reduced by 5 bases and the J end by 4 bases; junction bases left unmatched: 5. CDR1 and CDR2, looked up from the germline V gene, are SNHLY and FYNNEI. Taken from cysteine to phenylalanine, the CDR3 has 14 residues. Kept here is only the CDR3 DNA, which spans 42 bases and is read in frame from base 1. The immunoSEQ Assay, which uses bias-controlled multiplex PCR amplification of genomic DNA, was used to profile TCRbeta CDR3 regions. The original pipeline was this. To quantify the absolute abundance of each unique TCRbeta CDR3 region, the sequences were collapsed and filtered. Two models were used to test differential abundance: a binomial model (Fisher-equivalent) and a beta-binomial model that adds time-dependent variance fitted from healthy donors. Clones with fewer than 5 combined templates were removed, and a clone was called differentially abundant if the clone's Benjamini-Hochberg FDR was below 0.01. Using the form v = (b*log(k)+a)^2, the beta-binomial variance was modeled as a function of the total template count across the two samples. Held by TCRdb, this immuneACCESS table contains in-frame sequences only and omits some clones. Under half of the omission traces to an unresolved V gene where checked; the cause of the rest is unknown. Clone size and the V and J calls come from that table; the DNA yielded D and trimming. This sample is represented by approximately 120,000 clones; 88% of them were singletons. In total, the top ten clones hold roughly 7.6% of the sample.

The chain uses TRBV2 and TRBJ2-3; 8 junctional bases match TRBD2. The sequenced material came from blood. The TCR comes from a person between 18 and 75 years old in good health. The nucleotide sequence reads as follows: TGTGCCAGCAGTTCCTGGACTAGCCCAGATACGCAGTATTTT. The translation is CASSSWTSPDTQYF. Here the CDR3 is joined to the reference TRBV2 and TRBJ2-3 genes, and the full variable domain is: EPEVTQTPSHQVTQMGQEVILRCVPISNHLYFYWYRQILGQKVEFLVSFYNNEISEKSEIFDDQFSVERPDGSNFTLKIRSTKLEDSAMYFCASSSWTSPDTQYFGPGTRLTVL.